This TCR beta chain was identified during a study of metastatic and nonmetastatic thyroid tumors. Study context: The study looked at repertoires side by side in blood and in tumor or nodule tissue from malignant and benign thyroid patients.

Looked up from germline, CDR1 is SGHAT and CDR2 is FQNNGV. The CDR3 extends over 16 amino acids. After removal of 1 base from V and 7 bases from J, the junction contained 8 bases not matched to a gene. This clone was detected many times. Its target is unknown. Original processing methods: Clinicopathological groups supplied CDR3 differences that were used to build a distant-metastasis classifier for papillary thyroid cancer. TCRdb re-called the PCR reads with MiXCR. V and J calls and clone size were set by TCRdb, not the authors. The sample holds 45,000 or so clones, approximately 4.1% seen once. Patients were all untreated before their thyroid surgery. Study conclusions and caveats: Relative to benign nodules, malignant thyroid tumors were reportedly characterized by significantly elevated TCR beta diversity in blood and tumor.

The origin of this receptor is a female donor with papillary thyroid cancer or a benign thyroid nodule (not recorded which). Some clones in this sample may be carry-over from other donors' samples. This rearrangement joins TRBV11-2 to TRBJ2-3; 10 bases line up with TRBD2. The sequenced sample consisted of blood. For the CDR3, the DNA is TGTGCCAGCAGCTTAGTCGTAGGTAGCGGGAGGAATACGCAGTATTTT. Its translation: CASSLVVGSGRNTQYF.